This T cell receptor (beta chain) was retrieved from a study of metastatic and nonmetastatic thyroid tumors. From the PCR reads, TCRdb re-called clones with MiXCR. The repertoire holds 72,000 or so clones, with roughly 18% as singletons. With V trimmed by 0 bases and J by 1 base, 2 bases remained unmatched. The CDR3 runs to 15 residues. Germline CDR1 is MNHEY and CDR2 is SVGAGI. This clone was observed at least ten times. Antigen: not known. Before thyroid surgery, none of the patients had received any treatment. Study-wide findings and caveats: Malignant thyroid tumors reportedly exceeded benign nodules significantly in TCR beta diversity, with the difference appearing in blood and tumor.

The TCR originated in a female donor with papillary thyroid cancer or a benign thyroid nodule (not recorded which). Some clones in this sample may be carry-over from other donors' samples. Specimen: blood. The chain has TRBV6-5 and TRBJ2-7; 8 bases match TRBD2. CDR3 region: CASSYSGLVSYEQYF. The CDR3 DNA sequence: TGTGCCAGCAGTTACTCGGGACTAGTTTCCTACGAGCAGTACTTC.